This is a list of T cell receptor beta chains from one sample in a study of shared clonotypes between healthy human individuals. Sequencing was performed with immunoSEQ multiplex PCR; in TCRdb, only in-frame clones are kept and a portion is missing. The sample lists a few million clones; 85% to 95% were seen once. The sequenced sample consisted of naive CD4+ T cells sorted from blood. These receptors were collected from a man aged 18-30 years in good health. Both conserved end residues are part of each CDR3. The order of the fields is CDR3 DNA, CDR3 protein, V gene, D gene, J gene, clone size. A D gene is named only where the DNA matches it firmly. Size is omitted from some rows. Given values are once, few, many or a class for expanded clones.

TGTGCCAGCAGCGCCGGACGGGACAATCAGCCCCAGCATTTT | CASSAGRDNQPQHF | TRBV7-9 | NA | TRBJ1-5 | NA
TGTGCCAGCAGCTTAGCGGGCGGAGCCTCCTACAATGAGCAGTTCTTC | CASSLAGGASYNEQFF | TRBV7-2 | NA | TRBJ2-1 | once
TGTGCCAGCAGCTCCCGGGACAGGGACTCTGGAAACACCATATATTTT | CASSSRDRDSGNTIYF | TRBV7-9 | TRBD1 | TRBJ1-3 | NA
TGTGCCAGCATTGACAGGGGAGACACCATATATTTT | CASIDRGDTIYF | TRBV25-1 | TRBD1 | TRBJ1-3 | NA
TGTGCCAGCAGCGTCGGGAGTAACCTTGAAAAACTGTTTTTT | CASSVGSNLEKLFF | TRBV5-6 | NA | TRBJ1-4 | NA
TGTGCCAGCAGCTTAGATGGCAGGTCCACAGATACGCAGTATTTT | CASSLDGRSTDTQYF | TRBV11-2 | NA | TRBJ2-3 | NA
TGTGCCAGCAGTCGCTCTAGCAGAGAGACCCAGTACTTC | CASSRSSRETQYF | TRBV6-6 | NA | TRBJ2-5 | NA
TGCGCCAGCAGCTCGGGTGGTGAGCAGTTCTTC | CASSSGGEQFF | TRBV5-1 | NA | TRBJ2-1 | NA
TGCGCCAGCAGCTTGGTTACTAGCAGTTCCCATGAGCAGTTCTTC | CASSLVTSSSHEQFF | TRBV5-1 | NA | TRBJ2-1 | NA
TGTGCCAGCGGCTCTTACTCTGGAAACACCATATATTTT | CASGSYSGNTIYF | TRBV6-5 | NA | TRBJ1-3 | NA
TGTGCCAGCAGCTTACAGGGGGCGGGTGGGGCCAACGTCCTGACTTTC | CASSLQGAGGANVLTF | TRBV11-2 | TRBD1 | TRBJ2-6 | NA
TGTGCCAGCAGTTTTTACAGGGACCGTGATGGCTACACCTTC | CASSFYRDRDGYTF | TRBV27 | NA | TRBJ1-2 | NA
TGTGCCAGCAGTTCAGGACAGGGAGGTGAAAAACTGTTTTTT | CASSSGQGGEKLFF | TRBV6-5 | TRBD1 | TRBJ1-4 | NA
TGTGCCAGCAGTCCCCTGGGACAGGGTCAAGAGACCCAGTACTTC | CASSPLGQGQETQYF | TRBV28 | TRBD1 | TRBJ2-5 | NA
TGTGCCAGCAGTAGTCCGGGACAGCAAGAGACCCAGTACTTC | CASSSPGQQETQYF | TRBV6-1 | TRBD1 | TRBJ2-5 | NA
TGTGCCAGCACCTCCCAGGGGGATAGGACAGATACGCAGTATTTT | CASTSQGDRTDTQYF | TRBV27 | TRBD1 | TRBJ2-3 | NA
TGTGCCATCAGTGAGACGGGGGGGGCTGAATCGACAGATACGCAGTATTTT | CAISETGGAESTDTQYF | TRBV10-3 | TRBD2 | TRBJ2-3 | NA
TGCGCCAGCAGCCGAGGGGAGAGGGGGGTTAAAAGCACAGATACGCAGTATTTT | CASSRGERGVKSTDTQYF | TRBV4-1 | NA | TRBJ2-3 | NA
TGTGCCATCAGTCCGGGACAGGGGGTCGCTGAAGCTTTCTTT | CAISPGQGVAEAFF | TRBV10-3 | TRBD1 | TRBJ1-1 | few
TGTGCCAGTAGTATAGGAGGGTCAGGGGCCAACGTCCTGACTTTC | CASSIGGSGANVLTF | TRBV19 | NA | TRBJ2-6 | NA
TGTGCCAGCTCACCTGGACTAGCGGGCCGGGAGACCCAGTACTTC | CASSPGLAGRETQYF | TRBV18 | TRBD2 | TRBJ2-5 | once
TGTGCCAGCAGCGTAGAGATTATTAGAACAGGGGAGACAACTAATGAAAAACTGTTTTTT | CASSVEIIRTGETTNEKLFF | TRBV9 | TRBD1 | TRBJ1-4 | NA
TGTGCCAGTAGTGGTGGGGGGGAATTCAATCAGCCCCAGCATTTT | CASSGGGEFNQPQHF | TRBV19 | NA | TRBJ1-5 | NA
TGTGCCAGCAGCCCCTTGAGCACAGATACACAGTATTTT | CASSPLSTDTQYF | TRBV11-2 | NA | TRBJ2-3 | NA
TGTGCCAGCAGGGCACCTCAGGGGACCAATCAGCCCCAGCATTTT | CASRAPQGTNQPQHF | TRBV6-6 | NA | TRBJ1-5 | NA
TGTGCCAGTACAGCGGCCAACGTCTTTGGAAACACCATATATTTT | CASTAANVFGNTIYF | TRBV19 | NA | TRBJ1-3 | NA
TGCGCCAGCAGCCTTGGGGGGACAAGCAATCAGCCCCAGCATTTT | CASSLGGTSNQPQHF | TRBV5-1 | NA | TRBJ1-5 | NA
TGTGCCAGCAGTGAAAGGACTAATACATACGAGCAGTACTTC | CASSERTNTYEQYF | TRBV25-1 | NA | TRBJ2-7 | NA
TGTGCCAGCTCACCACTAACAGGGGAAAACTATGGCTACACCTTC | CASSPLTGENYGYTF | TRBV18 | TRBD1 | TRBJ1-2 | NA
TGTGCCAGCAGCTTGCCTGAGTACAATGAGCAGTTCTTC | CASSLPEYNEQFF | TRBV7-3 | NA | TRBJ2-1 | NA
TGTGCCAGTAGTCCAGGACTCTCTGGAAACACCATATATTTT | CASSPGLSGNTIYF | TRBV19 | NA | TRBJ1-3 | NA
TGTGCCAGCAGCTCCCTTCAAGGGGGAACAGATACGCAGTATTTT | CASSSLQGGTDTQYF | TRBV7-3 | NA | TRBJ2-3 | NA
TGTGCCAGCAGGGCGGGTCTTAATCAGCCCCAGCATTTT | CASRAGLNQPQHF | TRBV2 | NA | TRBJ1-5 | NA
TGTGCCAGCAGCCCTGTGCGCGACACCGGGGAGCTGTTTTTT | CASSPVRDTGELFF | TRBV5-4 | NA | TRBJ2-2 | once
TGTGCCTTGACAGGGGGTTCCTACGAGCAGTACTTC | CALTGGSYEQYF | TRBV30 | TRBD1 | TRBJ2-7 | once
TGTGCCATCAGTGAAGGGACAGGTCGGGAGACCCAGTACTTC | CAISEGTGRETQYF | TRBV10-3 | TRBD1 | TRBJ2-5 | NA
TGTGCCAGCAGAGAATATCAGCCCCAGCATTTT | CASREYQPQHF | TRBV27 | NA | TRBJ1-5 | NA
TGTGCCAGCAGCTCGGACCAGGGTCGCACTGAAGCTTTCTTT | CASSSDQGRTEAFF | TRBV6-5 | NA | TRBJ1-1 | NA
TGTGCCGGACGGTGGCAGGGGCCTTCCAGCTACACCTTC | CAGRWQGPSSYTF | TRBV30 | NA | TRBJ1-2 | NA
TGTGCCAGCAGTCCCCTGAGGGTGAATCAGCCCCAGCATTTT | CASSPLRVNQPQHF | TRBV6-6 | NA | TRBJ1-5 | once
TGTGCCAGCAGTGAAGGCCGGGACAGAGTTAATTCACCCCTCCACTTT | CASSEGRDRVNSPLHF | TRBV6-1 | TRBD1 | TRBJ1-6 | NA
TGTGCCAGCAGCTTAGGCTCCGGGGGCCAAGAGACCCAGTACTTC | CASSLGSGGQETQYF | TRBV7-9 | NA | TRBJ2-5 | once
TGCAGCGTTGGGTCAGGGATAGGCTACAATGAGCAGTTCTTC | CSVGSGIGYNEQFF | TRBV29-1 | NA | TRBJ2-1 | NA
TGTGCCAGTAGTAGACCGGGACCAGGGTCCTACGAGCAGTACTTC | CASSRPGPGSYEQYF | TRBV19 | NA | TRBJ2-7 | NA
TGTGCTAGCAGTTCTGCTGTGAACACTGAAGCTTTCTTT | CASSSAVNTEAFF | TRBV7-7 | NA | TRBJ1-1 | NA
TGTGCCAGTAGTATGGTAGGGGTCAGCAATCAGCCCCAGCATTTT | CASSMVGVSNQPQHF | TRBV19 | NA | TRBJ1-5 | NA
TGTGCCAGCAGCCCACGGGGGGGAAATGAGCAGTTCTTC | CASSPRGGNEQFF | TRBV7-2 | TRBD2 | TRBJ2-1 | NA
TGTGCCAGCAGCTTCACACCTCTTATTATAGACGTGCAGTACTTC | CASSFTPLIIDVQYF | TRBV6-6 | NA | TRBJ2-7 | NA
TGTGCCAGCAGCTTAAGTGTTCCGGGGGGCAAGGTTGAAGCTTTCTTT | CASSLSVPGGKVEAFF | TRBV7-9 | NA | TRBJ1-1 | NA
TGTGCCAGCAGTTTCTCATTTACGCCGGGACAGGGGTCCTACGAGCAGTACTTC | CASSFSFTPGQGSYEQYF | TRBV28 | TRBD1 | TRBJ2-7 | NA
TGTGCCTGGAGAGGAGACAACACTGAAGCTTTCTTT | CAWRGDNTEAFF | TRBV30 | NA | TRBJ1-1 | NA
TGTGCCAGCAGCCCCGCGGGACAGGGCGGCCTGCGTTCACCCCTCCACTTT | CASSPAGQGGLRSPLHF | TRBV5-4 | TRBD1 | TRBJ1-6 | NA
TGTGCCAGCAGCTCCTCTAGCGGGGCCTACAATGAGCAGTTCTTC | CASSSSSGAYNEQFF | TRBV7-3 | TRBD2 | TRBJ2-1 | NA
TGTGCCACCAGCAGGGGACTAGCGGGAGGCTCCTACGAGCAGTACTTC | CATSRGLAGGSYEQYF | TRBV15 | TRBD2 | TRBJ2-7 | NA